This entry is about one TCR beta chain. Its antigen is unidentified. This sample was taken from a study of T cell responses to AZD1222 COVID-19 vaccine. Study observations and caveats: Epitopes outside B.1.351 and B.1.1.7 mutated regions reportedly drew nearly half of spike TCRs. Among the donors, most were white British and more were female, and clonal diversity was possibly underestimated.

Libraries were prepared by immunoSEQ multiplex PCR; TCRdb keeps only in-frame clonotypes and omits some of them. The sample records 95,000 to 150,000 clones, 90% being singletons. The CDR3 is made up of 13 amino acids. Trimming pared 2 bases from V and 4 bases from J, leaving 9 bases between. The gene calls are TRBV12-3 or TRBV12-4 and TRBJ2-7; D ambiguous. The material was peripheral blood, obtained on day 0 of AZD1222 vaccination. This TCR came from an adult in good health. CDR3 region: CASSLSTQYEQYF. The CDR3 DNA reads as TGTGCCAGCAGTTTAAGTACACAGTACGAGCAGTACTTC.